This entry concerns a single T cell receptor (beta chain). Its antigen is currently unknown. These data are taken from a study of STAT3 mutations in large granular lymphocyte leukemia. Study-wide findings and caveats: Clonal expansion was inferred from samples taken at other timepoints. In T-cell large granular lymphocyte leukemia, about half of patients showed multiple immunodominant subclonotypes.

Profiling relied on immunoSEQ multiplex PCR, and the TCRdb table lists in-frame clones only, not all of them. Among under 2,500 clones listed, more than 20% were seen once. CDR3 length equals 15 residues. The germline gives CDR1 SGDLS, CDR2 YYNGEE. Trimming took 0 bases from V and 0 from J, leaving 7 bases between them. The rearrangement joins TRBV9 to TRBJ1-5; no firm D call. The source of this sequence is a man aged 55-75 years with T-cell large granular lymphocyte leukemia. Some clones in this sample may be carry-over from other donors' samples. The sequencing input was peripheral blood mononuclear cells. CDR3 nucleotides: TGTGCCAGCAGCGTAGGATGGGGTAGCAATCAGCCCCAGCATTTT. Translation gives CASSVGWGSNQPQHF.